These 28 T cell receptor beta chains were sequenced from one sample in a study of beta chain features in type 1 diabetes. The isolated RNA, all of it, was reverse transcribed, so expressed TCRB transcripts were what got sequenced. TCRdb keeps only in-frame clones here, not all; method: immunoSEQ multiplex PCR. The sample yields about 470,000 clones, approximately 30% seen once. The sequenced sample consisted of naive CD4+ T cells from blood. The receptors here all came from a man aged 18 to 29 in good health.

J is TRBJ1-1 and V is TRBV7-2; D gene ambiguous. Germline V gene sequence: CDR1 SGHTA, CDR2 FQGNSA. V lost 1 base and J 2 bases, leaving 5 bases between the germline ends. This CDR3 spans 13 amino acids. The CDR3 protein is CASSLVINTEAFF. The CDR3 DNA is TGTGCCAGCAGCTTAGTGATCAACACTGAAGCTTTCTTT.

DNA of the CDR3: TGTGCCTGGAGTGTCCAGGGGATTCGGGAGCAGTACTTC. This translates into CAWSVQGIREQYF. The V and J genes are TRBV30 and TRBJ2-7, with D perhaps TRBD1 (6 bases). CDR1 is GTSNPN and CDR2 is SVGIG in the germline V gene (reference sequence). Trimming removed 0 bases from V and 7 bases from J, with 13 bases in between. The length of the CDR3 is 13 residues.

In this sample, this clone turned up a few times. V gene TRBV7-9 combines with J gene TRBJ2-3; D remains ambiguous. Germline loops: CDR1 SEHNR, CDR2 FQNEAQ (reference sequence). Trimming took off 3 bases at V and 1 base at J, with 8 bases between the two ends. This CDR3 region has 14 residues. The DNA for the CDR3 is TGTGCCAGCAGCTTCGTCACGGGCACAGATACGCAGTATTTT. Translated: CASSFVTGTDTQYF. The full variable domain, in which reference TRBV7-9 and TRBJ2-3 provide the parts outside the CDR3, is DTGVSQNPRHKITKRGQNVTFRCDPISEHNRLYWYRQTLGQGPEFLTYFQNEAQLEKSRLLSDRFSAERPKGSFSTLEIQRTEQGDSAMYLCASSFVTGTDTQYFGPGTRLTVL.

This clone has only a few counts. The chain couples TRBV7-2 to TRBJ2-1; D may be TRBD2 (7 bases). In germline, CDR1 is SGHTA, CDR2 FQGNSA. This CDR3 is built from 15 residues. The V end was cut by 3 bases, the J end by 8 bases, with 17 bases between. The CDR3 region has the DNA TGTGCCAGCAGCTTGTCCCGGCAGGGGAGGGATGAGCAGTTCTTC. Translating it yields CASSLSRQGRDEQFF.

This clone was picked up a small number of times. The chain carries TRBV30 and TRBJ2-1; D possibly corresponds to TRBD2 (6 bases). CDR1 is GTSNPN and CDR2 is SVGIG in the germline V gene (reference sequence). This CDR3 has 12 amino acids. Trimming took off 4 bases at V and 13 bases at J, with 17 bases between the two ends. The CDR3 nucleotides are TGTGCCTGGAACACCGGGACTCGCTTTCAGTTCTTC. The encoded protein is CAWNTGTRFQFF. Looking up the rest from reference TRBV30 and TRBJ2-1 gives the full variable domain: SQTIHQWPATLVQPVGSPLSLECTVEGTSNPNLYWYRQAAGRGLQLLFYSVGIGQISSEVPQNLSASRPQDRQFILSSKKLLLSDSGFYLCAWNTGTRFQFFGPGTRLTVL.

The chain links TRBV29-1 to TRBJ1-2; no definite D call. Germline CDR1 reads SQVTM; CDR2 reads ANQGSEA. V was pared by 4 bases and J by 7 bases, with 13 bases between. The CDR3 has 12 residues. CDR3 region: CSVGAGPAGYTF. In DNA form, the CDR3 reads TGCAGCGTTGGAGCTGGACCTGCTGGCTACACCTTC.

The chain couples TRBV20-1 to TRBJ2-5; TRBD2 is a possible D gene (6 bases). CDR1 is DFQATT, CDR2 SNEGSKA, per germline (reference sequence). V lost 7 bases, J lost 5 bases, and 11 bases lay in between. The CDR3 length is 11 residues. The DNA for the CDR3 is TGCAGTGGGCGGGATCTGGAGACCCAGTACTTC. It is translated as CSGRDLETQYF.

This rearrangement joins TRBV7-9 to TRBJ1-1, with no clear D. Between the trimmed V and J ends, which lost 5 bases and 1 base, there was a span of 8 bases. Germline V gene data show CDR1 as SEHNR and CDR2 as FQNEAQ (reference sequence). CDR3 size: 13 residues. The CDR3 coding sequence is TGTGCCAGCAGCAAAGAGGGGAACACTGAAGCTTTCTTT. Encoded protein: CASSKEGNTEAFF. Together with reference TRBV7-9 and TRBJ1-1, the CDR3 gives the full variable domain: DTGVSQNPRHKITKRGQNVTFRCDPISEHNRLYWYRQTLGQGPEFLTYFQNEAQLEKSRLLSDRFSAERPKGSFSTLEIQRTEQGDSAMYLCASSKEGNTEAFFGQGTRLTVV.

This clone was detected a few times. The V gene is TRBV7-2, the J gene TRBJ2-3; possibly TRBD1 for D (6 bases). V lost 4 bases and J 6 bases, leaving 17 bases between the germline ends. The germline V gene encodes CDR1 SGHTA and CDR2 FQGNSA. The CDR3 is 15 amino acids. CDR3 DNA: TGTGCCAGCAGCTCCTACGGGACATTTGCGGATACGCAGTATTTT. Its translation: CASSSYGTFADTQYF.

The chain links TRBV5-1 to TRBJ2-3, with a weak D call TRBD2 (6 bases). The CDR3 is made up of 15 amino acids. Germline CDR1 reads SGHRS; CDR2 reads YFSETQ. Trimming took off 0 bases at V and 2 bases at J, with 10 bases between the two ends. CDR3 region: CASSLVTGDTDTQYF. CDR3 sequence (DNA): TGCGCCAGCAGCTTGGTGACGGGGGACACAGATACGCAGTATTTT.

This clone turned up a few times. The chain combines TRBV28 with TRBJ2-3; TRBD2 aligns across 9 bases. This CDR3 has 15 amino acids. Germline lookup yields CDR1 MDHEN and CDR2 SYDVKM. The V segment lost 3 bases and the J segment 6 bases; nucleotides outside the gene matches: 7. This chain's CDR3 is CASSLYLAGPDTQYF. The CDR3 DNA is TGTGCCAGCAGTTTGTATCTAGCGGGACCCGATACGCAGTATTTT. Variable domain in full (rest from reference TRBV28 and TRBJ2-3): DVKVTQSSRYLVKRTGEKVFLECVQDMDHENMFWYRQDPGLGLRLIYFSYDVKMKEKGDIPEGYSVSREKKERFSLILESASTNQTSMYLCASSLYLAGPDTQYFGPGTRLTVL.

The rearrangement uses TRBV23-1 and TRBJ2-7; tentative D call: TRBD1 (5 bases). TRBV23-1 is known as an ORF, though its function is uncertain. V was clipped by 0 bases and J by 2 bases, with 8 bases between them. The CDR3 sequence is 14 residues long. The CDR3 region has the DNA TGCGCCAGCAGTCAATCGGACAAAACCTACGAGCAGTACTTC. The encoded protein is CASSQSDKTYEQYF.

This clone was seen only a few times. V gene TRBV6-5 combines with J gene TRBJ2-7; possibly TRBD2 for D (5 bases). Germline assignment: CDR1 MNHEY and CDR2 SVGAGI. V was trimmed by 5 bases and J by 3 bases, leaving 8 bases between them. The CDR3 extends over 12 amino acids. CDR3 DNA: TGTGCCAGCAGTCCACGGGGCTACGAGCAGTACTTC. As protein: CASSPRGYEQYF.

The J gene is TRBJ2-7, the V gene TRBV4-2; no clear D. The CDR3 length is 14 residues. Germline V lookup: CDR1 LGHNA, CDR2 YNFKEQ. Trimming took off 0 bases at V and 1 base at J, with 7 bases between the two ends. Here the CDR3 DNA reads TGTGCCAGCAGCCAAGATGTAACTTCCTACGAGCAGTACTTC. This encodes CASSQDVTSYEQYF.

This clone was seen more than once but under ten times. The rearrangement uses TRBV29-1 and TRBJ1-1; the match to TRBD1 covers 7 bases. The CDR3 is 12 residues long. Germline CDR1 is SQVTM and CDR2 is ANQGSEA. V shed 4 bases and J 5 bases; nucleotides not matched to a gene: 4. The DNA for the CDR3 is TGCAGCGTTGGTCCACAGGGGACTGAAGCTTTCTTT. Translating it yields CSVGPQGTEAFF.

This clone was seen more than once but under ten times. The chain has TRBV7-2 and TRBJ2-5; D gene uncertain. The CDR3 runs to 14 residues. Germline V CDR1 and CDR2: SGHTA, FQGNSA. The V gene lost 3 bases and the J gene lost 5 bases, with 13 bases spanning the gap. The CDR3, as DNA: TGTGCCAGCAGCTTGGACCGAACCAGGGAGACCCAGTACTTC. This encodes CASSLDRTRETQYF.

In its sample, this clone was seen a few times. An end of the junction does not agree with germline; a read error may underlie this. This chain connects TRBV5-4 to TRBJ2-5; 9 bases map to TRBD2. Germline assignment: CDR1 SGHNT and CDR2 YYREEE (reference sequence). The CDR3 spans 18 residues. The CDR3, as DNA: TGTGCCAGCAGCTTGGACCCTGGGGGACTAGCATTACAAGAGAGCCAGTACTTC. This sequence encodes CASSLDPGGLALQESQYF.

This clone has a single count. The chain combines TRBV30 with TRBJ2-3, with D possibly TRBD2 on 6 matching bases. Germline-derived CDR1 and CDR2 are GTSNPN and SVGIG (reference sequence). Trimming left V 5 bases short and J 2 bases short, with 14 bases between. This CDR3 comprises 14 residues. The CDR3 sequence is CAWAPGLLTDTQYF. CDR3 sequence (DNA): TGTGCCTGGGCCCCGGGACTCCTCACAGATACGCAGTATTTT.

The rearrangement joins TRBV30 to TRBJ2-3; possibly TRBD2 for D (6 bases). Germline CDR1 GTSNPN, CDR2 SVGIG (reference sequence). The CDR3 is 16 residues long. Trimming took 3 bases from V and 1 from J, leaving 17 bases between them. The CDR3 sequence is CAWRTGWRAGTDTQYF. The CDR3 region has the DNA TGTGCCTGGAGGACCGGGTGGAGGGCGGGCACAGATACGCAGTATTTT.

The chain recombines TRBV18 with TRBJ2-2; D is ambiguous. Between the trimmed V and J ends, which lost 2 bases and 6 bases, there was a span of 10 bases. Germline-derived CDR1 and CDR2 are KGHSH and LQKENI. The CDR3 is 14 residues long. CDR3 protein: CASSPGERAGELFF. For the CDR3, the DNA is TGTGCCAGCTCACCAGGCGAACGGGCCGGGGAGCTGTTTTTT.

In its sample, this clone was seen a few times. V is TRBV30 and J is TRBJ2-3, with a weak D call TRBD1 (5 bases). V gave up 4 bases and J gave up 5 bases, with 19 bases separating them. CDR3 length equals 15 residues. CDR1 GTSNPN and CDR2 SVGIG come from the germline V gene (reference sequence). DNA for the CDR3: TGTGCCTGGACACACAATCCAGGGCCGTTAGATACGCAGTATTTT. It is translated as CAWTHNPGPLDTQYF.

This clone was counted between two and nine times. The chain uses TRBV30 and TRBJ2-3; possible D gene TRBD1, 6 bases. Trimming removed 2 bases from V and 2 bases from J, with 8 bases in between. This CDR3 contains 13 residues. The germline CDR1 and CDR2 sequences are GTSNPN and SVGIG (reference sequence). Written as DNA, the CDR3 is TGTGCCTGGAGTTGGGGGCCCACAGATACGCAGTATTTT. Protein sequence: CAWSWGPTDTQYF.

The table lists this clone with a few counts. This chain joins TRBV30 and TRBJ1-3, with a weak D call TRBD1 (5 bases). Germline V CDR1 and CDR2: GTSNPN, SVGIG (reference sequence). The CDR3 is made up of 15 amino acids. Trimming took 5 bases from V and 1 from J, leaving 15 bases between them. The DNA of the CDR3 is TGTGCCTGGGGATATCGGACAAGATCTGGAAACACCATATATTTT. Translating it yields CAWGYRTRSGNTIYF.

The J gene is TRBJ1-1, the V gene TRBV29-1; no clear D gene. The germline CDR1 and CDR2 sequences are SQVTM and ANQGSEA. V lost 5 bases and J lost 4, with 14 bases in between. The CDR3 is made up of 13 amino acids. CDR3 loop: CSVSTNFGTEAFF. In DNA form, the CDR3 reads TGCAGCGTTAGTACGAATTTCGGCACTGAAGCTTTCTTT. The whole variable domain, filled in from reference TRBV29-1 and TRBJ1-1, reads SAVISQKPSRDICQRGTSLTIQCQVDSQVTMMFWYRQQPGQSLTLIATANQGSEATYESGFVIDKFPISRPNLTFSTLTVSNMSPEDSSIYLCSVSTNFGTEAFFGQGTRLTVV.

The chain couples TRBV7-2 to TRBJ1-4; D gene uncertain. The CDR3 is made up of 12 amino acids. Per germline, CDR1 SGHTA and CDR2 FQGNSA. The germline V and J ends were trimmed by 2 bases and 7 bases, with 5 bases remaining between them. CDR3 sequence reads: CASSLSGEKLFF. The CDR3 DNA sequence: TGTGCCAGCAGCTTATCGGGTGAAAAACTGTTTTTT.

This clone was found a few times. The chain couples TRBV25-1 to TRBJ1-4, with D possibly being TRBD1 (5 bases). This CDR3 contains 13 residues. Trimming shortened V by 4 bases and J by 8 bases, and 11 bases separated the two germline ends. Germline lookup yields CDR1 MGHDK and CDR2 SYGVNS. The CDR3: CASSGQGSEKLFF. The CDR3 nucleotides read TGTGCCAGCAGTGGCCAGGGATCCGAAAAACTGTTTTTT.

This clone was counted a few times. The chain joins TRBV7-2 to TRBJ2-1; possibly TRBD2 for D (5 bases). Trimming cost V 2 bases and J 0 bases, with 8 bases left between them. Germline assignment: CDR1 SGHTA and CDR2 FQGNSA. The CDR3 loop spans 15 amino acids. CDR3 in amino acids: CASSLLASSYNEQFF. CDR3 sequence (DNA): TGTGCCAGCAGCTTATTAGCGAGCTCCTACAATGAGCAGTTCTTC.

The sample holds a few counts of this clone. This chain joins TRBV4-1 and TRBJ2-1; 11 bases fit TRBD2. CDR1 is MGHRA, CDR2 YSYEKL, per germline. After removal of 0 bases from V and 8 bases from J, the junction contained 6 bases not matched to a gene. The CDR3 is made up of 16 amino acids. CDR3 region: CASSQDRASGRYEQFF. The CDR3 DNA follows: TGCGCCAGCAGCCAAGATAGGGCTAGCGGGAGGTATGAGCAGTTCTTC.